This TCR beta chain was captured by sequencing in a study of cytomegalovirus exposure and HLA in healthy donors. General study results and limits: For TCR beta chains, V- and J-gene trimming was later linked to a missense DCLRE1C variant. An analysis was carried out at a later point. It showed that HLA-associated TCR beta chains were more clonally expanded than equally common non-associated chains. An ancestry cluster, one associated with Asian ancestry, reportedly showed fewer N-insertions than the approximately 720-donor mean in a later analysis.

The PCR contained 60 Vbeta and 13 Jbeta primers. The assay was immunoSEQ multiplex PCR, and TCRdb's table has in-frame clones only and misses some. The table includes 82,000 or so clones, approximately 74% detected once. This CDR3 spans 16 amino acids. CDR1 is SGHRS, CDR2 YFSETQ, per germline. J lost 6 bases, V lost 0 bases, and 6 bases had no gene match. Nominally healthy donors were sampled, though unrecorded immune exposures were likely. A remark on this clone: Its antigen is as yet unknown.

The sample was PBMCs. The receptor comes from a woman between 45 and 65 years old in good health and CMV-seropositive. The rearrangement uses TRBV5-1 and TRBJ2-1, with 10 bases lining up with TRBD2. This CDR3 reads CASSLASLAGFNEQFF. DNA for the CDR3: TGCGCCAGCAGCTTGGCCTCACTAGCGGGATTCAATGAGCAGTTCTTC.